Listed below are T cell receptor beta chains from one sample, sequenced in a study of PD-1 blockade in classical Hodgkin lymphoma. TCRdb's copy holds only in-frame clones and misses some; the assay was immunoSEQ multiplex PCR. The repertoire holds just over 4,000 clones, with 60% to 85% as singletons. The sample was CD4+ T cells from blood, taken at baseline. These receptors came from a human donor with classical Hodgkin lymphoma. The CDR3 runs from the conserved cysteine through the conserved F or W. D genes are given only for firm matches. Expanded clones get a size class; other rows say once, few or many, or leave the size out.

>TRBV27|NA|TRBJ2-3|NA
CASTSAAAHTQYF
TGTGCCAGCACCAGTGCGGCCGCGCATACGCAGTATTTT
>TRBV7-2|NA|TRBJ1-6|NA
CASSFFNSPLHF
TGTGCCAGCAGCTTCTTTAATTCACCCCTCCACTTT
>TRBV6-5|NA|TRBJ1-6|NA
CASSFSNSPLHF
TGTGCCAGCAGTTTCTCAAATTCACCCCTCCACTTT
>TRBV2|NA|TRBJ2-2|NA
CASRTDSSTGELFF
TGTGCCAGCAGGACTGACAGTAGCACCGGGGAGCTGTTTTTT
>TRBV5-8|TRBD2|TRBJ2-1|NA
CATRPLAGAYNEQFF
TGTGCCACTCGACCCTTAGCGGGGGCCTACAATGAGCAGTTCTTC
>TRBV27|TRBD1|TRBJ2-7|NA
CASSLSFFRDRAYEQYF
TGTGCCAGCAGTTTATCTTTTTTCCGGGACAGGGCCTACGAGCAGTACTTC
>TRBV12-5|TRBD1|TRBJ2-5|NA
CASGLDDRGETQYF
TGTGCTAGTGGTTTGGACGACAGGGGCGAGACCCAGTACTTC
>TRBV28|NA|TRBJ2-6|NA
CASSATGLAGANVLTF
TGTGCCAGCAGTGCGACAGGTTTGGCTGGGGCCAACGTCCTGACTTTC
>TRBV7-6|NA|TRBJ1-5|NA
CASSLYRMDQPQHF
TGTGCCAGCAGCTTATATAGGATGGATCAGCCCCAGCATTTT
>TRBV4-1|TRBD2|TRBJ2-1|NA
CASSQDRRGGYNEQFF
TGCGCCAGCAGCCAAGATCGGCGGGGGGGGTACAATGAGCAGTTCTTC
>TRBV2|NA|TRBJ2-5|NA
CASTRGGQETQYF
TGTGCCAGCACCCGAGGGGGACAAGAGACCCAGTACTTC
>TRBV5-5|NA|TRBJ1-3|few
CASSLDVSSGNTIYF
TGTGCCAGCAGCCTGGACGTGAGCTCTGGAAACACCATATATTTT
>TRBV11-1|NA|TRBJ1-1|once
CASSSARGLAEAFF
TGTGCCAGCAGCTCGGCCAGGGGTCTAGCTGAAGCTTTCTTT
>TRBV7-2|TRBD1|TRBJ1-3|NA
CASSLVGTGGLNTIYF
TGTGCCAGCAGCCTGGTCGGGACAGGGGGATTAAACACCATATATTTT
>TRBV30|NA|TRBJ1-5|NA
CAWSQDSNQPQHF
TGTGCCTGGAGCCAGGATAGCAATCAGCCCCAGCATTTT
>TRBV7-9|NA|TRBJ2-7|NA
CASSPLGIEQYF
TGTGCCAGCAGCCCGTTAGGGATCGAGCAGTACTTC
>TRBV5-6|NA|TRBJ2-2|NA
CASRRVAGTGELFF
TGTGCCAGCAGACGAGTCGCTGGGACCGGGGAGCTGTTTTTT
>TRBV4-2|NA|TRBJ1-6|few
CASSQESGTNSPLHF
TGTGCCAGCAGCCAAGAGTCTGGAACTAATTCACCCCTCCACTTT
>TRBV5-1|TRBD1|TRBJ2-2|NA
CASSLNRGQNGELFF
TGCGCCAGCAGCTTAAACAGGGGGCAAAACGGGGAGCTGTTTTTT
>TRBV2|NA|TRBJ2-1|NA
CASSARGDYNEQFF
TGTGCCAGCAGTGCCAGGGGGGACTACAATGAGCAGTTCTTC
>TRBV19|TRBD1|TRBJ1-1|NA
CASSMGRGITEAFF
TGTGCCAGTAGTATGGGCAGGGGGATCACTGAAGCTTTCTTT
>TRBV4-2|NA|TRBJ2-6|few
CASSQDRGSGANVLTF
TGTGCCAGCAGCCAAGATCGCGGTTCTGGGGCCAACGTCCTGACTTTC
>TRBV7-3|TRBD1|TRBJ1-2|NA
CASSDRGLGYTF
TGTGCCAGCAGCGACAGGGGTCTTGGCTACACCTTC
>TRBV5-1|NA|TRBJ1-4|NA
CASSGAGATNEKLFF
TGCGCCAGCAGCGGAGCCGGAGCAACTAATGAAAAACTGTTTTTT
>TRBV4-2|NA|TRBJ2-1|NA
CASSRAKGEQFF
TGTGCCAGCAGCCGAGCCAAGGGTGAGCAGTTCTTC
>TRBV7-9|TRBD1|TRBJ2-7|few
CASSRLGDRSYEQYF
TGTGCCAGCAGCCGCCTGGGGGACAGATCCTACGAGCAGTACTTC
>TRBV27|TRBD2|TRBJ2-1|NA
CASRLAGGVSYNEQFF
TGTGCCAGCCGACTAGCGGGGGGAGTCTCCTACAATGAGCAGTTCTTC
>TRBV30|NA|TRBJ2-1|NA
CAWSVRLFSSMSVNEQFF
TGTGCCTGGAGTGTACGATTGTTCTCCTCGATGAGCGTGAATGAGCAGTTCTTC
>TRBV5-1|NA|TRBJ1-2|NA
CASSLARQLREEANYGYTF
TGCGCCAGCAGCTTGGCCCGACAGCTGAGAGAAGAAGCTAACTATGGCTACACCTTC
>TRBV27|NA|TRBJ1-2|NA
CASSLKATGGNYGYTF
TGTGCCAGCAGTTTGAAGGCGACAGGAGGTAACTATGGCTACACCTTC
>TRBV7-7|TRBD1|TRBJ1-6|few
CASSPSRGDNSPLHF
TGTGCCAGCAGCCCATCCAGGGGGGATAATTCACCCCTCCACTTT
>TRBV10-3|NA|TRBJ2-2|NA
CATRSLNTGELFF
TGTGCCACCAGAAGCCTTAACACCGGGGAGCTGTTTTTT
>TRBV7-2|TRBD2|TRBJ2-3|NA
CASSLAQSSGGSTDTQYF
TGTGCCAGCAGCTTAGCGCAGAGTAGCGGGGGTAGCACAGATACGCAGTATTTT
>TRBV28|NA|TRBJ1-6|once
CASSLRRWNSPLHF
TGTGCCAGCAGTTTAAGGCGGTGGAATTCACCCCTCCACTTT
>TRBV6-1|NA|TRBJ2-1|NA
CASALGEEKFF
TGTGCCAGCGCACTTGGGGAGGAAAAGTTCTTC
>TRBV5-1|NA|TRBJ1-1|NA
CASSLASWGTMNTEAFF
TGCGCCAGCAGCTTGGCCTCATGGGGGACCATGAACACTGAAGCTTTCTTT
>TRBV18|NA|TRBJ2-7|NA
CASSPQRAASSYEQYF
TGTGCCAGCTCACCACAACGGGCAGCTAGCTCCTACGAGCAGTACTTC
>TRBV18|NA|TRBJ1-4|NA
CATRTANEKLFF
TGTGCCACCCGGACGGCTAATGAAAAACTGTTTTTT
>TRBV6-1|TRBD2|TRBJ2-5|NA
CASSARGGRETQYF
TGTGCCAGCAGTGCGCGGGGGGGTCGAGAGACCCAGTACTTC
>TRBV5-1|NA|TRBJ1-2|NA
CASSLDGVYGYTF
TGCGCCAGCAGCTTGGACGGAGTCTATGGCTACACCTTC
>TRBV5-1|TRBD1|TRBJ2-7|few
CASSPGDRGGHEQYF
TGCGCCAGCAGTCCGGGGGACAGGGGTGGCCACGAGCAGTACTTC
>TRBV5-1|NA|TRBJ1-1|NA
CASSLQGQNTEAFF
TGCGCCAGCAGCCTTCAAGGACAGAACACTGAAGCTTTCTTT
>TRBV20-1|NA|TRBJ2-3|NA
CSALYNTQYF
TGCAGTGCACTTTACAATACGCAGTATTTT